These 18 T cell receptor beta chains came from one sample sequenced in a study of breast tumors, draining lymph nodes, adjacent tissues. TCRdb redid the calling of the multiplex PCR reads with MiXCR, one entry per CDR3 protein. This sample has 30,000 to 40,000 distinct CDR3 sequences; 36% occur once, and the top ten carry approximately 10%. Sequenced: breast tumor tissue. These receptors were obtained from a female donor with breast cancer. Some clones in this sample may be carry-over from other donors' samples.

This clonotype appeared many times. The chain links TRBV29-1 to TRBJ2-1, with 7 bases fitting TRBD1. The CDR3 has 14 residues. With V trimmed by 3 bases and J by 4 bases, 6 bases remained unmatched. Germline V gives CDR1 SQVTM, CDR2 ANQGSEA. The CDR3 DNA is TGCAGCGTTGAGAAAGCCAGGGGGTACAATGAGCAGTTCTTC. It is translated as CSVEKARGYNEQFF.

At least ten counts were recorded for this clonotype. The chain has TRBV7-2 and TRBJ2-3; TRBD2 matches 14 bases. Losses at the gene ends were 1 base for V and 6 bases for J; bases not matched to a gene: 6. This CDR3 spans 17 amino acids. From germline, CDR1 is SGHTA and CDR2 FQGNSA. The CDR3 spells CASSLVGGTSGSDTQYF. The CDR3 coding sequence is TGTGCCAGCAGCTTAGTCGGCGGGACTAGCGGGAGTGATACGCAGTATTTT.

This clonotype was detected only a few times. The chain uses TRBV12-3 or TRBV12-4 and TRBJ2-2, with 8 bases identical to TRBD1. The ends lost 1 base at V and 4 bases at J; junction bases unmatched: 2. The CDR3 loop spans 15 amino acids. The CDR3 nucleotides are TGTGCCAGCAGTTTAGGGGACAGGTCCACCGGGGAGCTGTTTTTT. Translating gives CASSLGDRSTGELFF.

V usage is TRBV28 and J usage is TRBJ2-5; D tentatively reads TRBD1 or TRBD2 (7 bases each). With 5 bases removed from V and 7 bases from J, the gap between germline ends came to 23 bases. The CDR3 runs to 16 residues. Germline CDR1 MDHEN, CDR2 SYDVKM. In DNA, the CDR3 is TGTGCCAGCAGTGACAGACAGGGAGGGATCGTGGGGACCCAGTACTTC. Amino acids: CASSDRQGGIVGTQYF.

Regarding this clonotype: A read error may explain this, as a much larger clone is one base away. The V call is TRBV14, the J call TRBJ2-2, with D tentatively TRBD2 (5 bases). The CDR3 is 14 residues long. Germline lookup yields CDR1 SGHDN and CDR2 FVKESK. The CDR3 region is CASSQLMNTGVLFF. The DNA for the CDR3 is TGTGCCAGCAGCCAGCTTATGAACACCGGGGTGCTGTTTTTT. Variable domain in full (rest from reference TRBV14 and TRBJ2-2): EAGVTQFPSHSVIEKGQTVTLRCDPISGHDNLYWYRRVMGKEIKFLLHFVKESKQDESGMPNNRFLAERTGGTYSTLKVQPAELEDSGVYFCASSQLMNTGVLFFGEGSRLTVL.

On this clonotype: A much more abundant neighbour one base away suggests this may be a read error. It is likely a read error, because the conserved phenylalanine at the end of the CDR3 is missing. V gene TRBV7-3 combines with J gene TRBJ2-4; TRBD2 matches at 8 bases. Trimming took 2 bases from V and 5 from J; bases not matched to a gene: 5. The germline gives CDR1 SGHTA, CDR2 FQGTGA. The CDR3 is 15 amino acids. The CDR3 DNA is TGTGCCAGCAGCTTATACGGGAGGGCCGAAAACATTCAGTACCTC. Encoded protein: CASSLYGRAENIQYL.

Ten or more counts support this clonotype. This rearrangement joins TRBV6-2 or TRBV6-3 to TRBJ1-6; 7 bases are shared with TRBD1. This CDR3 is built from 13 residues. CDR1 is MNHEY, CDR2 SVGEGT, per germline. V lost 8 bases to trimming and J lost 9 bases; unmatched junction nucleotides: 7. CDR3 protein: CASGVQGISPLHF. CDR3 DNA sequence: TGTGCCAGCGGAGTACAGGGGATTTCACCCCTCCACTTT.

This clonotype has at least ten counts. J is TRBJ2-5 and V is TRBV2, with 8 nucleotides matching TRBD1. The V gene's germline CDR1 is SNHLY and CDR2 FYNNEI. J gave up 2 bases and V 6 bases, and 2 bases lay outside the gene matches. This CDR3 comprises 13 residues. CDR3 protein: CASRGDRQETQYF. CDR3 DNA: TGTGCCAGCAGGGGGGACAGGCAAGAGACCCAGTACTTC.

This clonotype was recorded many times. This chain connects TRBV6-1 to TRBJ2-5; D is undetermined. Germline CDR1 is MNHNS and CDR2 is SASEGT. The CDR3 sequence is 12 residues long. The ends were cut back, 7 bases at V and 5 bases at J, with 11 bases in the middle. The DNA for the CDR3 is TGTGCCAGCACCGGGTCCACGGAGACCCAGTACTTC. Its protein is CASTGSTETQYF.

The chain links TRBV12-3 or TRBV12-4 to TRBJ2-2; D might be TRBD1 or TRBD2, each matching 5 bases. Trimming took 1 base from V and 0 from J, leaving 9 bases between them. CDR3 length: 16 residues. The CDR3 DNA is TGTGCCAGCAGTTTAGGGGGGACCGCGAACACCGGGGAGCTGTTTTTT. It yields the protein CASSLGGTANTGELFF.

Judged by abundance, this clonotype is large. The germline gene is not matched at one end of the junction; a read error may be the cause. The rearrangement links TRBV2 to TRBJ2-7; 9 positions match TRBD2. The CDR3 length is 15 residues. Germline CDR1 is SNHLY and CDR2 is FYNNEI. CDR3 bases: TGTGCCAGCAGCGAAGGGGCGGGAGGGCTTGACGAGCAGTACTTC. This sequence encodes CASSEGAGGLDEQYF.

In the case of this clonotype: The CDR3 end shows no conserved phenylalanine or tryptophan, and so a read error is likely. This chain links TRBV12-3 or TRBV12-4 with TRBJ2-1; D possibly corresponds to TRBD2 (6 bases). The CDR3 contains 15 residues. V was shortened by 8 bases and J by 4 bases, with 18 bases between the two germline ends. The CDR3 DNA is TGTGCCAGCGGTCCATCCCGGGAGACGTACAATGAGCAGTTCCTC. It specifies CASGPSRETYNEQFL.

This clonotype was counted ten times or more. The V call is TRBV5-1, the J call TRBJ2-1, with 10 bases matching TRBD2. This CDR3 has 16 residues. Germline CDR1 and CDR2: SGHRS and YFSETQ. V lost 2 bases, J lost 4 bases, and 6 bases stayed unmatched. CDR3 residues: CASSLRTSGPYNEQFF. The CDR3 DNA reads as TGCGCCAGCAGCTTACGGACTAGCGGTCCTTACAATGAGCAGTTCTTC.

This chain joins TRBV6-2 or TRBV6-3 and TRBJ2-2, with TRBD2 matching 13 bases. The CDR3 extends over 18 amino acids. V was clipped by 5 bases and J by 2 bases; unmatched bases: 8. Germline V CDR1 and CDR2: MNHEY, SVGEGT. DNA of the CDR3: TGTGCCAGCAGTGCCCAACTAGCGGGAGGGCCAAACACCGGGGAGCTGTTTTTT. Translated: CASSAQLAGGPNTGELFF.

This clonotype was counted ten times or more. CDR3 residues: CASSQDRLANTGELFF. For the CDR3, the DNA is TGTGCCAGCAGCCAAGATCGGCTAGCGAACACCGGGGAGCTGTTTTTT. The chain combines TRBV4-2 with TRBJ2-2; no reliable D call. Germline CDR1 LGHNA, CDR2 YNFKEQ. Trimming left V 0 bases short and J 0 bases short, with 8 bases between. This CDR3 contains 16 residues.

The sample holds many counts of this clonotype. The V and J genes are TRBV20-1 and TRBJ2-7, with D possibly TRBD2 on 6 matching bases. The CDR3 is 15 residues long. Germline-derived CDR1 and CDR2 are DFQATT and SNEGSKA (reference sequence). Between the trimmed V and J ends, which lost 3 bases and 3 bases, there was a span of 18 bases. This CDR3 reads CSASKDGTPLYEQYF. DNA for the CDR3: TGCAGTGCTAGTAAAGACGGGACTCCCCTCTACGAGCAGTACTTC.

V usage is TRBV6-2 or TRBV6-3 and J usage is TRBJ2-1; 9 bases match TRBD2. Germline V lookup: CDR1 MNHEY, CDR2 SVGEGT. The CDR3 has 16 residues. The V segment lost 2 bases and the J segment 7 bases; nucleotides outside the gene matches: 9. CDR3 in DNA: TGTGCCAGCAGTTACGGAGGCGGGAGGGCCGGGAATGAGCAGTTCTTC. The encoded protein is CASSYGGGRAGNEQFF.

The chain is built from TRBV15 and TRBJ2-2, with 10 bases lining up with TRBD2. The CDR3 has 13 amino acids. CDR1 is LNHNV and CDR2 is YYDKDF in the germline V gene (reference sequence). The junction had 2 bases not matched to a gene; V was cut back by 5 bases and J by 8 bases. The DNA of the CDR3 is TGTGCCACCAGCCTAGCGGGGGCGGGGGAGCTGTTTTTT. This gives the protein CATSLAGAGELFF.